The next 12 T cell receptor beta chains were all read from a single sample in a study of cytomegalovirus exposure and HLA in healthy donors. Primers: 60 Vbeta forward and 13 Jbeta reverse. Repertoires were generated with immunoSEQ multiplex PCR, while TCRdb's copy carries only in-frame clones and drops some. The sample yields 100,000 to 150,000 clones, about 80% seen once. Material for sequencing was PBMCs. The origin of the receptors is a young man in good health and CMV-seropositive.

The CDR3 region has the DNA TGCGCCAGCAGCTTGGAACTAGCGGGCAACACCGGGGAGCTGTTTTTT. The encoded protein is CASSLELAGNTGELFF. The chain uses TRBV5-1 and TRBJ2-2; 9 nucleotides line up with TRBD2. Unmatched junction bases numbered 2, after V lost 0 bases and J lost 2 bases. Germline-derived CDR1 and CDR2 are SGHRS and YFSETQ. The CDR3 extends over 16 amino acids. Drawing the rest from reference TRBV5-1 and TRBJ2-2, the complete variable domain is KAGVTQTPRYLIKTRGQQVTLSCSPISGHRSVSWYQQTPGQGLQFLFEYFSETQRNKGNFPGRFSGRQFSNSRSEMNVSTLELGDSALYLCASSLELAGNTGELFFGEGSRLTVL.

This chain joins TRBV10-1 and TRBJ1-5; no reliable D call. The length of the CDR3 is 13 residues. Looked up from germline, CDR1 is WNHNN and CDR2 is SYGVQD (reference sequence). The V end lost 1 base, the J end lost 4 bases, and 5 bases lay between the germline ends. This CDR3 is CASSEYLNQPQHF. CDR3 nucleotides: TGCGCCAGCAGTGAGTATCTTAATCAGCCCCAGCATTTT.

The chain carries TRBV2 and TRBJ2-3, with TRBD2 identical over 10 bases. Germline V lookup: CDR1 SNHLY, CDR2 FYNNEI. Trimming cost V 7 bases and J 6 bases; bases outside gene matches: 10. The CDR3 totals 15 residues. The CDR3: CASNPSGGAGDTQYF. The CDR3 bases are TGTGCCAGCAATCCAAGCGGGGGGGCAGGGGATACGCAGTATTTT.

J is TRBJ1-4 and V is TRBV10-3; 8 bases align to TRBD1. The V gene end was trimmed by 7 bases and the J gene end by 4 bases; junction bases not matched to a gene: 5. The CDR3 has 14 amino acids. Germline V gene lookup returns CDR1 ENHRY and CDR2 SYGVKD. This CDR3 reads CAIKGGQDNEKLFF. CDR3 DNA sequence: TGTGCCATCAAAGGGGGACAGGATAATGAAAAACTGTTTTTT.

The CDR3 sequence: CASSPGPNTEAFF. Here the CDR3 DNA reads TGTGCCAGCTCACCGGGCCCGAACACTGAAGCTTTCTTT. The chain recombines TRBV18 with TRBJ1-1, with no clear D. Germline assignment: CDR1 KGHSH and CDR2 LQKENI. Between the trimmed V and J ends, which lost 3 bases and 1 base, there was a span of 6 bases. There are 13 residues in the CDR3.

This chain uses TRBV7-3 with TRBJ2-3; 9 nucleotides align to TRBD2. The CDR3 consists of 16 residues. With 3 bases clipped from V and 4 bases from J, the junction kept 8 bases outside the gene matches. CDR1 and CDR2 (germline): SGHTA, FQGTGA. CDR3 sequence (DNA): TGTGCCAGCAGCTTGGCGAGGCGGGGGGGAGCAGATACGCAGTATTTT. Residues: CASSLARRGGADTQYF. Together with reference TRBV7-3 and TRBJ2-3, the CDR3 gives the full variable domain: GAGVSQTPSNKVTEKGKYVELRCDPISGHTALYWYRQSLGQGPEFLIYFQGTGAADDSGLPNDRFFAVRPEGSVSTLKIQRTERGDSAVYLCASSLARRGGADTQYFGPGTRLTVL.

The V and J genes are TRBV6-6 and TRBJ2-3; 9 bases are shared with TRBD2. CDR3 length: 16 residues. Germline V gene sequence: CDR1 MNHNY, CDR2 SVGAGI (reference sequence). V lost 4 bases and J lost 1; bases outside the gene matches: 6. This chain's CDR3 is CASSSGTSSRTDTQYF. DNA of the CDR3: TGTGCCAGCAGTTCCGGGACTAGCAGCCGCACAGATACGCAGTATTTT.

The chain links TRBV30 to TRBJ1-5; no definite D call. The germline V and J ends were trimmed by 0 bases and 0 bases, with 9 bases remaining between them. This CDR3 spans 15 amino acids. In germline, CDR1 is GTSNPN, CDR2 SVGIG (reference sequence). The CDR3 nucleotides are TGTGCCTGGAGTGTGGGCACTCATAGCAATCAGCCCCAGCATTTT. Its translation is CAWSVGTHSNQPQHF.

The chain employs TRBV11-2 and TRBJ1-3; D not certain. Trimming left V 8 bases short and J 0 bases short, with 11 bases between. Looked up from germline, CDR1 is SGHAT and CDR2 is FQNNGV. The CDR3 sequence is 14 residues long. This chain's CDR3 is CASSQVSSGNTIYF. The CDR3 DNA reads as TGTGCCAGCTCCCAGGTTAGCTCTGGAAACACCATATATTTT.

DNA of the CDR3: TGTGCCAGCAGCGTAGCCGGGGTCTCGCAAGAGACCCAGTACTTC. This sequence encodes CASSVAGVSQETQYF. The chain links TRBV9 to TRBJ2-5; possibly TRBD2 for D (5 bases). The length of the CDR3 is 15 residues. Germline V gene lookup returns CDR1 SGDLS and CDR2 YYNGEE. Trimming removed 0 bases from V and 2 bases from J, with 11 bases in between.

This chain links TRBV2 with TRBJ2-7, with 7 nucleotides matching TRBD1. The CDR3 spans 13 residues. Germline CDR1 SNHLY, CDR2 FYNNEI. J gave up 4 bases and V 6 bases, and 6 bases lay outside the gene matches. The CDR3 protein is CASRRGQLYEQYF. Here the CDR3 DNA reads TGTGCCAGCAGGAGGGGACAGTTATACGAGCAGTACTTC.

This clone was recorded only once. The CDR3 nucleotides read TGTGCCAGCAGCCCGGGGACAGGGATCGGGGAGCTGTTTTTT. Encoded protein: CASSPGTGIGELFF. The J gene is TRBJ2-2, the V gene TRBV9; 9 bases agree with TRBD1. The CDR3 covers 14 residues. The V and J ends lost 4 bases and 7 bases, in that order; junction bases with no gene match: 5. CDR1 is SGDLS, CDR2 YYNGEE, per germline.